This T cell receptor beta chain came from a study of blood T cell repertoires in COVID-19. Study-level background: The samples span acute and convalescent COVID-19 from the United States, Italy and Spain. Nucleic acid was either cDNA or gDNA, and it came from T cells, B-cell-depleted T cells, or PBMCs.

Germline CDR1 and CDR2: LGHNA and YNFKEQ. Trimming cost V 1 base and J 1 base, with 4 bases left between them. The CDR3 totals 13 residues. Authors' processing steps: Cell counts per sample came from amplifying reference gene primers. Generated by immunoSEQ multiplex PCR, the TCRdb table keeps only in-frame clones and is missing some. The DNA was the basis for D and trimming; V, J and clone size are from that table. The sample has about 64,000 clones; 90% are singletons. Material: peripheral blood. The chain is built from TRBV4-2 and TRBJ2-5; D is unresolved. This sequence was found in a woman over 75 with active COVID-19. The CDR3 nucleotides read TGTGCCAGCAGCCAAGCTCTCCAAGAGACCCAGTACTTC. This codes for CASSQALQETQYF.